This is a list of T cell receptor beta chains from one sample in a study of T-cell memory formation after mild COVID-19. Each CDR3 protein gets one entry after TCRdb re-called the 5' RACE reads with MiXCR. Of about 260,000 distinct CDR3 sequences listed, roughly 16% were seen once; the top ten hold around a fifth. The sequencing sample was made of PBMCs or a T cell subset sorted from them (not recorded which). The receptors stem from a man aged 18 to 35 who had mild COVID-19 (a few samples of this study predate the infection). Cell type and time point are not known. CDR3s include the opening cysteine and the closing phenylalanine or tryptophan. The D gene is left open where the match is weak. A clone size is listed for some rows: how often the clone was seen (once, few, many), or a class if it is expanded.

clone size,V gene,J gene,D gene,CDR3 protein,CDR3 DNA
.,TRBV7-2,TRBJ2-3,TRBD2,CASSLVAGGITDTQYF,TGTGCCAGCAGCTTAGTCGCGGGGGGAATCACAGATACGCAGTATTTT
few,TRBV7-7,TRBJ2-1,.,CASSPSFSYNEQFF,TGTGCTAGCAGCCCCAGTTTCTCCTACAATGAGCAGTTCTTC
.,TRBV15,TRBJ1-2,.,CATSLLVIRFWTRQVVLVFSPF,TGTGCCACCAGCCTTTTGGTGATTCGATTTTGGACACGGCAGGTTGTTTTGGTGTTCTCCCCCTTC
few,TRBV7-9,TRBJ2-3,.,CASSVLTLYEDTQYF,TGTGCCAGCAGCGTATTGACACTGTACGAAGATACGCAGTATTTT
.,TRBV2,TRBJ1-1,.,CASRTHPGTEAFF,TGTGCCAGCAGGACTCATCCCGGCACTGAAGCTTTCTTT
many,TRBV29-1,TRBJ2-3,.,CSVEGGRGVTDTQYF,TGCAGCGTTGAGGGGGGGCGAGGGGTCACAGATACGCAGTATTTT
.,TRBV5-1,TRBJ2-1,TRBD1,CASSLALTGFNNEQFF,TGCGCCAGCAGCTTGGCGCTGACAGGGTTCAACAATGAGCAGTTCTTC
.,TRBV12-3/TRBV12-4,TRBJ2-3,.,CASSIRESTDTQYF,TGTGCCAGCAGTATCCGGGAAAGCACAGATACGCAGTATTTT
few,TRBV7-9,TRBJ1-2,.,CASSLEEGGYTF,TGTGCCAGCAGCCTAGAGGAGGGTGGCTACACCTTC
.,TRBV20-1,TRBJ1-1,.,CSARLAIMNTEAFF,TGCAGTGCTAGACTAGCGATAATGAACACTGAAGCTTTCTTT
many,TRBV10-3,TRBJ1-1,.,CAIRGGNTEAFF,TGTGCCATCAGAGGGGGGAACACTGAAGCTTTCTTT
.,TRBV9,TRBJ2-2,.,CASSVLSGTSSGELFF,TGTGCCAGCAGCGTCCTCTCCGGGACTTCCTCCGGGGAGCTGTTTTTT
many,TRBV5-1,TRBJ2-1,TRBD1,CASSSIGTANNEQFF,TGCGCCAGCAGCTCTATCGGGACAGCAAACAATGAGCAGTTCTTC
many,TRBV29-1,TRBJ1-1,.,CSVCSQTPEAFF,TGCAGCGTTTGTTCCCAAACCCCCGAAGCTTTCTTT
many,TRBV7-9,TRBJ1-1,.,CASSSRGTLDTEAFF,TGTGCCAGCAGCTCTCGTGGGACGTTAGACACTGAAGCTTTCTTT
.,TRBV5-6,TRBJ2-2,TRBD1,CASSLVQGANTGELFF,TGTGCCAGCAGCTTGGTGCAGGGGGCGAACACCGGGGAGCTGTTTTTT
.,TRBV6-1,TRBJ2-7,.,CASRQSGDGALWQYF,TGTGCCAGCAGACAGTCCGGGGACGGAGCCCTATGGCAGTACTTC
.,TRBV15,TRBJ1-3,.,CATSREAGIGNTIYF,TGTGCCACCAGCAGAGAGGCAGGGATTGGAAACACCATATATTTT
.,TRBV9,TRBJ2-3,.,CASSVGPGDDTQYF,TGTGCCAGCAGCGTAGGTCCTGGGGACGATACGCAGTATTTT
.,TRBV2,TRBJ1-2,TRBD1,CATVGTVDNYGYTF,TGTGCCACCGTGGGGACAGTAGATAACTATGGCTACACCTTC
few,TRBV5-1,TRBJ2-5,.,CASSLMSVPRETQYF,TGCGCCAGCAGCTTGATGTCGGTGCCCCGGGAGACCCAGTACTTC
.,TRBV7-2,TRBJ2-1,.,CASSLLSQTYNEQFF,TGTGCCAGCAGCTTACTGAGCCAGACCTACAATGAGCAGTTCTTC
.,TRBV20-1,TRBJ2-5,TRBD1,CSARIQGLRETQYF,TGCAGTGCACGTATACAGGGGCTCCGGGAGACCCAGTACTTC
many,TRBV4-1,TRBJ2-2,TRBD1,CASSHEGTGDDGELFF,TGCGCCAGCAGCCACGAAGGGACAGGGGATGACGGGGAGCTGTTTTTT
.,TRBV4-3,TRBJ2-4,.,CASRPGLDIQYF,TGCGCCAGCAGACCGGGACTCGACATTCAGTACTTC
.,TRBV10-3,TRBJ2-5,TRBD2,CAIRDSGGSQETQYF,TGTGCCATCAGAGATAGCGGGGGGTCACAAGAGACCCAGTACTTC
.,TRBV6-6,TRBJ2-7,TRBD2,CASSYSGGYPYEQYF,TGTGCCAGCAGTTACTCCGGGGGGTATCCCTACGAGCAGTACTTC